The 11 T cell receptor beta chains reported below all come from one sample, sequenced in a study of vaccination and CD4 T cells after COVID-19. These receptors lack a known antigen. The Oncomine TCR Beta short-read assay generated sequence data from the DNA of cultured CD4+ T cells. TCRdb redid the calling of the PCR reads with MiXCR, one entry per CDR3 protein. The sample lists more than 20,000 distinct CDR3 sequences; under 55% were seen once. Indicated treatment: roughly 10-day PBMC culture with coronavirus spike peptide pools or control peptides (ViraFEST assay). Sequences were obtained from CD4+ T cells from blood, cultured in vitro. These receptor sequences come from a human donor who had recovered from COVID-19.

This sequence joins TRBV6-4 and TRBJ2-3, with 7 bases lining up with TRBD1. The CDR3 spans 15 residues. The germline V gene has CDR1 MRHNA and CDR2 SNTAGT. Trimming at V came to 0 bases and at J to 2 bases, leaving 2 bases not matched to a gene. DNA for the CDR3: TGTGCCAGCAGTGACTCCACAGGGGTCACAGATACGCAGTATTTT. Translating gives CASSDSTGVTDTQYF.

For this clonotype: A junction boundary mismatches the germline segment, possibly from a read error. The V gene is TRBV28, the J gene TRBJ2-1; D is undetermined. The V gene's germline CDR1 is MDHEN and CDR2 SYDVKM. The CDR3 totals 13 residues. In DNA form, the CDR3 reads TGTGCCAGCAGTTACCGATCAGGATTGGGTCTGGTCTTC. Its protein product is CASSYRSGLGLVF. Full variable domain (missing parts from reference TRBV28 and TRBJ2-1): DVKVTQSSRYLVKRTGEKVFLECVQDMDHENMFWYRQDPGLGLRLIYFSYDVKMKEKGDIPEGYSVSREKKERFSLILESASTNQTSMYLCASSYRSGLGLVFGPGTRLTVL.

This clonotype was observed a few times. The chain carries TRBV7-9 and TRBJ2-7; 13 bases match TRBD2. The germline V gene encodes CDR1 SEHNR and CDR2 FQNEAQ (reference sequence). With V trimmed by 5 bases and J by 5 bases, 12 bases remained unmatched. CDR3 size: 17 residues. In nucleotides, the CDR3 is TGTGCCAGCAGCGAGCGACTAGCGGGGGGTAATCTCCACGAGCAGTACTTC. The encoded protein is CASSERLAGGNLHEQYF.

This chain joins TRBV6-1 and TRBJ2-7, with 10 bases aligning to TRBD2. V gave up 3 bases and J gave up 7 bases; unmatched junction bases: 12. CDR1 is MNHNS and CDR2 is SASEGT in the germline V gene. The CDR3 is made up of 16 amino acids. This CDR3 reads CASSDRASGRGGEQYF. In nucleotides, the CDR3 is TGTGCCAGCAGTGATCGGGCTAGCGGGAGAGGAGGTGAGCAGTACTTC.

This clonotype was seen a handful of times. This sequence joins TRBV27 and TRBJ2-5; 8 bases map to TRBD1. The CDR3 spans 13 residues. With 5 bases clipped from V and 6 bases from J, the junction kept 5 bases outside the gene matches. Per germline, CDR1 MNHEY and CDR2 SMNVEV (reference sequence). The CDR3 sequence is CASSTTGGKTQYF. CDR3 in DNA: TGTGCCAGCAGTACAACAGGGGGGAAGACCCAGTACTTC.

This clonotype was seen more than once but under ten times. CDR3 residues: CSAREGAGDEKLFF. The DNA of the CDR3 is TGCAGTGCTAGAGAGGGGGCTGGGGACGAAAAACTGTTTTTT. The rearrangement uses TRBV20-1 and TRBJ1-4; perhaps TRBD1 as D (6 bases). V was trimmed by 0 bases and J by 8 bases, leaving 13 bases between them. Germline lookup yields CDR1 DFQATT and CDR2 SNEGSKA (reference sequence). The CDR3 has 14 residues.

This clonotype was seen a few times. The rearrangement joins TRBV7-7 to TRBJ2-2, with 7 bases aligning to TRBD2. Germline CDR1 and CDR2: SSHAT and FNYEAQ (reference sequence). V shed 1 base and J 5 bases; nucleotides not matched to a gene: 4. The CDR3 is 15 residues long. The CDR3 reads CASSLGGAGTGELFF. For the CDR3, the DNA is TGTGCCAGCAGCTTAGGAGGAGCGGGGACCGGGGAGCTGTTTTTT.

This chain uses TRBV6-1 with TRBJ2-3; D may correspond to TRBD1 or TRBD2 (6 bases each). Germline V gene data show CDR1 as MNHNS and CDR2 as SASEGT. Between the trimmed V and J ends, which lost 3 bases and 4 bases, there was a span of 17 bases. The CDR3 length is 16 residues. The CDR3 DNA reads TGTGCCAGCAGTGAGCAGGGGTCTTGGGGGGCAGATACGCAGTATTTT. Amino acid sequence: CASSEQGSWGADTQYF.

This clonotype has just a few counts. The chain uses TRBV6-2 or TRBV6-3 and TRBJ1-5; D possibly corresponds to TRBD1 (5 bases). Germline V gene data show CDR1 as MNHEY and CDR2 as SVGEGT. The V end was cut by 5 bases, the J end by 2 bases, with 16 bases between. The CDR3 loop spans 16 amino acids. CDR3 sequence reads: CASSTQGGVGNQPQHF. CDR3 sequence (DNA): TGTGCCAGCAGTACCCAGGGTGGGGTTGGCAATCAGCCCCAGCATTTT.

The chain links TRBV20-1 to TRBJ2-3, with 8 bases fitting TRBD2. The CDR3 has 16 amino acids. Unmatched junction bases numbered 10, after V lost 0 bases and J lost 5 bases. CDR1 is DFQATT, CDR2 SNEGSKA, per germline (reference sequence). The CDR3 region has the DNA TGCAGTGCTAGAGATCCAACGGGGGGGCCGAAAGATACGCAGTATTTT. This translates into CSARDPTGGPKDTQYF.

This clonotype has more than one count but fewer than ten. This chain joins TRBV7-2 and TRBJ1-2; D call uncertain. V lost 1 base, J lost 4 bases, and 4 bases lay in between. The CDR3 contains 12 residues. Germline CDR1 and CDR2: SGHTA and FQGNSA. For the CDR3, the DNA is TGTGCCAGCAGCTTAGAGGGCTATGGCTACACCTTC. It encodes CASSLEGYGYTF.